These 10 T cell receptor beta chains came from one sample sequenced in a study of blood T cell repertoires in COVID-19. Sequencing was performed with immunoSEQ multiplex PCR; in TCRdb, only in-frame clones are kept and a portion is missing. The data hold approximately 280,000 clones, with about 88% observed a single time. Sequencing was carried out using peripheral blood. Receptors were obtained from an older woman with acute or convalescent COVID-19.

The chain employs TRBV11-2 and TRBJ1-5; TRBD1 agrees at 9 bases. After removal of 5 bases from V and 5 bases from J, the junction contained 4 bases not matched to a gene. Looked up from germline, CDR1 is SGHAT and CDR2 is FQNNGV. The length of the CDR3 is 14 residues. CDR3: CASSLTGGDQPQHF. The CDR3 bases are TGTGCCAGCAGCCTGACAGGGGGGGATCAGCCCCAGCATTTT.

The V and J genes are TRBV27 and TRBJ2-6; D might be TRBD1 (7 bases). V was pared by 10 bases and J by 1 base, with 32 bases between. The CDR3 loop spans 21 amino acids. Looked up from germline, CDR1 is MNHEY and CDR2 is SMNVEV (reference sequence). CDR3 coding DNA: TGTGCCACCAGCATAAGGGGGGACAGTCGATGGGTTACTTCTGGGGCCAACGTCCTGACTTTC. Its protein product is CATSIRGDSRWVTSGANVLTF.

This clone was seen more than once but under ten times. The chain is built from TRBV19 and TRBJ1-6; 9 bases line up with TRBD1. The CDR3 loop spans 13 amino acids. J lost 10 bases, V lost 7 bases, and 5 bases had no gene match. The germline V gene encodes CDR1 LNHDA and CDR2 SQIVND (reference sequence). The CDR3, as DNA: TGTGCCAGTAACGGACAGGGGAGATCACCCCTCCACTTT. Amino acid sequence: CASNGQGRSPLHF.

This clone showed up just once. This chain uses TRBV20-1 with TRBJ1-6, with no clear D. This CDR3 has 13 amino acids. Deletions cut 3 bases from V and 5 bases from J, with 8 bases between. The germline V gene encodes CDR1 DFQATT and CDR2 SNEGSKA (reference sequence). The CDR3 reads CSASHPNNSPLHF. CDR3 nucleotides: TGCAGTGCTAGTCATCCAAATAATTCACCCCTCCACTTT.

The count of this clone is one. The chain is built from TRBV27 and TRBJ2-1, with a possible D match to TRBD1 (5 bases). CDR1 and CDR2 from the germline V gene are MNHEY and SMNVEV (reference sequence). V was trimmed by 5 bases and J by 2 bases, leaving 13 bases between them. The CDR3 is 15 residues long. CDR3 bases: TGTGCCAGCAGTCAGCAGGGTGCTCCCTACAATGAGCAGTTCTTC. It translates to CASSQQGAPYNEQFF.

With respect to this clone: Different DNA sequences within this sample yield the same CDR3. The chain employs TRBV18 and TRBJ2-3; D may be TRBD2 (5 bases). This CDR3 has 17 residues. Trimming removed 6 bases from V and 0 bases from J, with 19 bases in between. The germline gives CDR1 KGHSH, CDR2 LQKENI. CDR3 nucleotide sequence: TGTGCCAGCTCTCCGCGGACGGGGAGAACTAGCACAGATACGCAGTATTTT. Encoded protein: CASSPRTGRTSTDTQYF.

The J gene is TRBJ2-5, the V gene TRBV19; 13 bases are shared with TRBD2. This CDR3 is 16 amino acids long. V lost 3 bases to trimming and J lost 2 bases; unmatched junction nucleotides: 3. From germline, CDR1 is LNHDA and CDR2 SQIVND (reference sequence). The DNA for the CDR3 is TGTGCCAGTAGTATCTCGGGACTAGCGGGACAAGAGACCCAGTACTTC. Encoded protein: CASSISGLAGQETQYF.

The chain couples TRBV4-1 to TRBJ2-7, with D possibly TRBD1 on 6 matching bases. Trimming pared 3 bases from V and 0 bases from J, leaving 6 bases between. Germline CDR1 reads MGHRA; CDR2 reads YSYEKL. CDR3 size: 13 residues. This CDR3 reads CASSQGASYEQYF. The CDR3 DNA is TGCGCCAGCAGCCAGGGGGCCTCCTACGAGCAGTACTTC.

There are a few counts of this clone. The chain has TRBV7-8 and TRBJ2-5; tentative D call: TRBD2 (5 bases). This CDR3 contains 17 residues. V lost 1 base and J lost 1, with 16 bases in between. The germline V gene encodes CDR1 SGHVS and CDR2 FQNEAQ. CDR3 protein: CASSLGLAPGGQETQYF. CDR3 DNA: TGTGCCAGCAGCTTAGGATTAGCGCCAGGTGGCCAAGAGACCCAGTACTTC. The complete variable domain, with remaining parts taken from reference TRBV7-8 and TRBJ2-5, reads GAGVSQSPRYKVAKRGQDVALRCDPISGHVSLFWYQQALGQGPEFLTYFQNEAQLDKSGLPSDRFFAERPEGSVSTLKIQRTQQEDSAVYLCASSLGLAPGGQETQYFGPGTRLLVL.

V usage is TRBV2 and J usage is TRBJ2-7, with 13 bases aligning to TRBD2. The CDR3 sequence is 14 residues long. Germline loops: CDR1 SNHLY, CDR2 FYNNEI. Trimming removed 4 bases from V and 6 bases from J; junction bases left unmatched: 3. The CDR3 DNA reads as TGTGCCAGCAGTGTAACTAGCGGGGGGGCCGAGCAGTACTTC. Its translation: CASSVTSGGAEQYF.